This TCR beta chain was captured by sequencing in a study of T cell responses to AZD1222 COVID-19 vaccine (dated by TCRdb to about 2021). Regarding the complete study: TCR sequencing was performed for fewer than 250 trial participants, of whom about 210 were given two doses of AZD1222 and around 25 were given two doses of MenACWY control vaccine. Enrollment into the trials was organized by age into subgroups of 18-55, 56-69 and 70-plus years, and those subgroups contained roughly 150, 30 and 60 TCR-sequenced participants, respectively. Results and caveats for the whole study, not just this receptor: Only five or six AZD1222 recipients were SARS-CoV-2 seropositive at baseline, limiting conclusions about previously exposed vaccinees. The 56-69-year group was small, and its depth increase did not reach significance, likely because of low power. The whole spike protein was spanned by vaccine-associated CD4 TCRs, and dominant responses were seen in regions 160-218 and 743-854. Most participants were white British and females outnumbered males, and the authors suggested that clonal diversity may have been underestimated. Reportedly, close to half of the unique spike-specific TCRs recognized epitopes lying outside the regions that are mutated in the B.1.351 and B.1.1.7 variants. Because no day 14 peak-response samples were available, the repertoires could be characterized only after the peak T cell response. After two AZD1222 doses, spike-specific TCR breadth and depth were significantly higher than at day 0 and than in MenACWY recipients.

This clone turned up a few times. Its recognized antigen is unknown. Within one base of it there is no much larger clone, and no base qualities were kept. This specimen's time point label, interpreted: about 28 days (+/-7) after the second vaccine dose. Because spike-specific TCR depth and breadth did not differ between the two schedules, AZD1222 recipients who got a second dose at roughly 4 weeks were pooled with those who got a second dose at roughly 12 weeks. Samples from vaccinated people were obtained from the UK trials COV001 and COV002, which included a single-blind randomized controlled phase 2/3 trial of AZD1222 (ChAdOx1 nCoV-19) in healthy adults. Trial participant PBMC samples were collected at day 0 and day 28 after the second dose for TCRbeta chain sequencing. Trimming leaves V shorter by 4 bases and J shorter by 1 base, with the junction holding 16 bases beyond the gene matches. CDR1 and CDR2, per the germline V gene, are SGHRS and YFSETQ. From its cysteine to its phenylalanine, the CDR3 spans 19 amino acids. The kept DNA is CDR3 alone, 57 bases in frame from the first base.

The CDR3 regions of human TCRbeta chains were subjected to immunosequencing. The authors' analysis ran thus. Repertoire TCRs were matched against a reference library of SARS-CoV-2-specific TCRs generated with the MIRA antigen-specificity platform. Breadth was defined as the fraction of unique TCRs that were SARS-CoV-2-associated. Depth was defined as the fraction of total T cells that were SARS-CoV-2-associated. Using the MIRA data, each spike-specific TCR was mapped to the spike region that the TCR reacts to and placed in a CD4 or CD8 class. Log10-transformed breadth and depth values were compared by one-way ANOVA with Sidak's multiple comparisons tests. Not all clones reach the TCRdb copy of this immuneACCESS table, which keeps in-frame sequences only. Checked studies attribute under half of the gap to unresolved V genes and leave the rest unexplained. That table gives V, J and clone size, and the DNA gave D and trimming. For this sample there are 15,000 to 20,000 clones; 75% to 85% appear just once. The ten largest clonotypes hold about 21% of the sample.

Recombination connected TRBV5-1 to TRBJ2-7, and TRBD2 matches 11 of the central bases. The source was peripheral blood, collected 28 days after the second AZD1222 dose. This TCR derives from an adult who received the AZD1222 COVID-19 vaccine. CDR3 region: CASSPTSGKVSWGSYEQYF. In nucleotide form, the sequence is TGCGCCAGCAGCCCGACTAGCGGGAAGGTCTCCTGGGGTTCCTACGAGCAGTACTTC. Reference TRBV5-1 and TRBJ2-7 proteins supply the regions before and after the CDR3; the full variable domain is: KAGVTQTPRYLIKTRGQQVTLSCSPISGHRSVSWYQQTPGQGLQFLFEYFSETQRNKGNFPGRFSGRQFSNSRSEMNVSTLELGDSALYLCASSPTSGKVSWGSYEQYFGPGTRLTVT.